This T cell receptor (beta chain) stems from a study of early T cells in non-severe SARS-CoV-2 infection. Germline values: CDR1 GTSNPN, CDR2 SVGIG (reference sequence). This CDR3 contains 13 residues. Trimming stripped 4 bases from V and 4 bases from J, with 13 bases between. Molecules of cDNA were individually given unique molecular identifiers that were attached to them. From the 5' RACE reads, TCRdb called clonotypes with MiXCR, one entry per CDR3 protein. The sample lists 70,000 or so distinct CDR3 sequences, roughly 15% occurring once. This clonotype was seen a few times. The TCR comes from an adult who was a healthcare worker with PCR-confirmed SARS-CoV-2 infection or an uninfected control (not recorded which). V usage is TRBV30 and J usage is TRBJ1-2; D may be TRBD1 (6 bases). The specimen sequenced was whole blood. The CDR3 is CAWNREGTYGYTF. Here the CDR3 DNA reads TGTGCCTGGAACAGGGAGGGCACCTATGGCTACACCTTC.